A single sample gave rise to the 3 T cell receptor beta chains below, sequenced in a study of T cell clonotyping in hematopoietic cell transplantation. Time point in this sample: recipient sample about 28 days before transplant, after cytoreduction. The data were produced by immunoSEQ multiplex PCR, yet TCRdb's version contains in-frame clones alone and is incomplete. The top ten clones hold over 1.5% of a sample with around 28,000 clones, 82% of them seen once. Specimen: peripheral blood mononuclear cells, collected before stem cell transplant. The receptors stem from a man aged 40-55 years with acute myeloid leukemia. Some clones in this sample may be carry-over from other donors' samples.

The rearrangement joins TRBV11-3 to TRBJ2-7; possibly TRBD1 for D (6 bases). CDR3 length: 14 residues. The V end was cut by 1 base, the J end by 5 bases, with 12 bases between. Germline loops: CDR1 SGHNT, CDR2 YENEEA. Here the CDR3 reads CASSLGTADHEQYF. The DNA for the CDR3 is TGTGCCAGCAGCTTAGGGACAGCGGACCACGAGCAGTACTTC. Filled out from reference TRBV11-3 and TRBJ2-7, the complete variable domain reads EAGVVQSPRYKIIEKKQPVAFWCNPISGHNTLYWYLQNLGQGPELLIRYENEEAVDDSQLPKDRFSAERLKGVDSTLKIQPAELGDSAVYLCASSLGTADHEQYFGPGTRLTVT.

The chain employs TRBV5-1 and TRBJ2-3, with D possibly TRBD1 on 5 matching bases. Germline-derived CDR1 and CDR2 are SGHRS and YFSETQ. With 0 bases removed from V and 1 base from J, the gap between germline ends came to 9 bases. The CDR3 totals 15 residues. CDR3 nucleotides: TGCGCCAGCAGCTTGGCCGTAGGGGGCACAGATACGCAGTATTTT. Encoded protein: CASSLAVGGTDTQYF. Drawing the rest from reference TRBV5-1 and TRBJ2-3, the complete variable domain is KAGVTQTPRYLIKTRGQQVTLSCSPISGHRSVSWYQQTPGQGLQFLFEYFSETQRNKGNFPGRFSGRQFSNSRSEMNVSTLELGDSALYLCASSLAVGGTDTQYFGPGTRLTVL.

The rearrangement joins TRBV30 to TRBJ1-5; no clear D gene. This CDR3 has 13 amino acids. Trimming took 2 bases from V and 2 from J, leaving 7 bases between them. CDR1 is GTSNPN, CDR2 SVGIG, per germline (reference sequence). DNA for the CDR3: TGTGCCTGGAGTCCAAGGGGCAATCAGCCCCAGCATTTT. Its translation: CAWSPRGNQPQHF.